The 14 T cell receptor beta chains below come from one sample, sequenced in a study of T cells in Graves' hyperthyroidism and ophthalmopathy. Researchers amplified the TCR beta CDR3 regions from RNA transcripts. Using the HTBI primer set, a first-round RT-PCR was run on the TCR CDR3. Each CDR3 protein is one row after TCRdb ran MiXCR on the multiplex PCR reads. The data hold hundreds of thousands of distinct CDR3 sequences, with 40% to 55% observed a single time. Sequencing input: peripheral blood or thyroid tissue (not recorded which). The receptors here all came from a woman under 30 with Graves' hyperthyroidism.

The rearrangement joins TRBV20-1 to TRBJ1-1, with TRBD1 identical over 7 bases. The CDR3 is 14 amino acids. V shed 3 bases and J 3 bases; nucleotides not matched to a gene: 7. CDR1 is DFQATT and CDR2 is SNEGSKA in the germline V gene (reference sequence). This CDR3 reads CSARQTGEDTEAFF. The CDR3 coding sequence is TGCAGTGCTAGGCAAACAGGGGAAGACACTGAAGCTTTCTTT.

This clonotype was counted many times. The chain links TRBV7-8 to TRBJ2-5; D ambiguous. CDR3 length equals 13 residues. The germline gives CDR1 SGHVS, CDR2 FQNEAQ. V dropped 5 bases and J dropped 4 bases, with 11 bases sitting between them. CDR3 in amino acids: CASSTGSRETQYF. The CDR3, as DNA: TGTGCCAGCAGCACCGGGTCGAGAGAGACCCAGTACTTC.

This clonotype occurred many times. This chain uses TRBV7-8 with TRBJ1-2, with D maybe TRBD1 (5 bases). The V end was cut by 2 bases, the J end by 5 bases, with 9 bases between. The CDR3 loop spans 13 amino acids. The germline V gene has CDR1 SGHVS and CDR2 FQNEAQ. CDR3 sequence: CASSLSQGYGYTF. The DNA for the CDR3 is TGTGCCAGCAGCTTAAGCCAGGGTTATGGCTACACCTTC.

This chain uses TRBV6-6 with TRBJ2-5; no reliable D call. CDR1 and CDR2 (germline): MNHNY, SVGAGI (reference sequence). This CDR3 region has 14 residues. Between the trimmed V and J ends, which lost 6 bases and 4 bases, there was a span of 15 bases. In DNA, the CDR3 is TGTGCCAGCAGGCCTAGGCCCCACTCAGAGACCCAGTACTTC. This gives the protein CASRPRPHSETQYF.

The chain combines TRBV24-1 with TRBJ1-5; 8 nucleotides align to TRBD1. CDR1 is KGHDR and CDR2 is SFDVKD in the germline V gene. The ends lost 6 bases at V and 6 bases at J; junction bases unmatched: 6. This CDR3 has 14 amino acids. The CDR3 coding sequence is TGTGCCACCAGTTCCAGACAGGGGAGTCAGCCCCAGCATTTT. This sequence encodes CATSSRQGSQPQHF.

The genes are TRBV19 and TRBJ1-4, with a tentative D call TRBD1 (6 bases). The CDR3 runs 16 residues. Germline V lookup: CDR1 LNHDA, CDR2 SQIVND (reference sequence). V was trimmed by 4 bases and J by 0 bases, leaving 12 bases between them. CDR3 DNA sequence: TGTGCCAGTAGTACCTCGGGACATGCAACTAATGAAAAACTGTTTTTT. It codes for CASSTSGHATNEKLFF. Full variable domain (remainder filled in from reference TRBV19 and TRBJ1-4): DGGITQSPKYLFRKEGQNVTLSCEQNLNHDAMYWYRQDPGQGLRLIYYSQIVNDFQKGDIAEGYSVSREKKESFPLTVTSAQKNPTAFYLCASSTSGHATNEKLFFGSGTQLSVL.

This clonotype was seen only a few times. The chain recombines TRBV15 with TRBJ2-6; D call uncertain. CDR1 LNHNV and CDR2 YYDKDF come from the germline V gene (reference sequence). There are 15 residues in the CDR3. Between the trimmed V and J ends, which lost 1 base and 4 bases, there was a span of 8 bases. The CDR3 spells CATSRVVQGANVLTF. For the CDR3, the DNA is TGTGCCACCAGCAGAGTAGTGCAGGGGGCCAACGTCCTGACTTTC.

The chain couples TRBV25-1 to TRBJ1-4; 7 nucleotides align to TRBD1. Trimming at V came to 5 bases and at J to 7 bases, leaving 7 bases not matched to a gene. This CDR3 spans 14 amino acids. The germline gives CDR1 MGHDK, CDR2 SYGVNS. The CDR3 region has the DNA TGTGCCAGCAGTTTAAGGGGGCCGGTTGAAAAACTGTTTTTT. As protein: CASSLRGPVEKLFF. Full variable domain (remainder filled in from reference TRBV25-1 and TRBJ1-4): EADIYQTPRYLVIGTGKKITLECSQTMGHDKMYWYQQDPGMELHLIHYSYGVNSTEKGDLSSESTVSRIRTEHFPLTLESARPSHTSQYLCASSLRGPVEKLFFGSGTQLSVL.

The rearrangement links TRBV7-2 to TRBJ2-7; maybe TRBD1 (5 bases). The V end lost 6 bases, the J end lost 5 bases, and 20 bases lay between the germline ends. Germline CDR1 reads SGHTA; CDR2 reads FQGNSA. The CDR3 spans 15 residues. CDR3 amino acids: CASSYSPGQGNEQYF. Written as DNA, the CDR3 is TGTGCCAGCAGTTACTCGCCCGGGCAGGGCAACGAGCAGTACTTC.

The chain links TRBV7-8 to TRBJ1-5, with TRBD1 as a possible D gene (5 bases). The CDR3 contains 16 residues. Germline CDR1 SGHVS, CDR2 FQNEAQ. Trimming took off 5 bases at V and 4 bases at J, with 18 bases between the two ends. CDR3 in amino acids: CASSASPIGGNQPQHF. The CDR3 nucleotides read TGTGCCAGCAGCGCTAGCCCCATCGGGGGGAATCAGCCCCAGCATTTT.

J is TRBJ1-6 and V is TRBV14; possibly TRBD1 for D (6 bases). V shed 4 bases and J shed 5 bases, with 15 bases lying between them. CDR3 length: 16 residues. CDR1 and CDR2 (germline): SGHDN, FVKESK. CDR3 residues: CASSRRDKTNNSPLHF. The CDR3 DNA follows: TGTGCCAGCAGCCGCCGGGACAAGACGAATAATTCACCCCTCCACTTT.

Many counts were recorded for this clonotype. The chain is built from TRBV7-9 and TRBJ2-7; 7 bases fit TRBD2. V was pared by 5 bases and J by 1 base, with 2 bases of the junction left unmatched. CDR1 is SEHNR and CDR2 is FQNEAQ in the germline V gene (reference sequence). The CDR3 runs 13 residues. CDR3 protein: CASSARGSYEQYF. In nucleotides, the CDR3 is TGTGCCAGCAGCGCGCGGGGGTCCTACGAGCAGTACTTC.

The chain links TRBV7-2 to TRBJ2-7, with unresolved D. The ends were cut back, 5 bases at V and 0 bases at J, with 8 bases in the middle. The CDR3 has 13 amino acids. The germline V gene encodes CDR1 SGHTA and CDR2 FQGNSA. CDR3 protein: CASSTEISYEQYF. The CDR3, as DNA: TGTGCCAGCAGCACGGAAATCTCCTACGAGCAGTACTTC. Full variable domain (outside the CDR3, taken from reference TRBV7-2 and TRBJ2-7): GAGVSQSPSNKVTEKGKDVELRCDPISGHTALYWYRQSLGQGLEFLIYFQGNSAPDKSGLPSDRFSAERTGGSVSTLTIQRTQQEDSAVYLCASSTEISYEQYFGPGTRLTVT.

This clonotype was picked up one time. The chain is built from TRBV2 and TRBJ1-2, with D hard to call. Germline V gene sequence: CDR1 SNHLY, CDR2 FYNNEI. With 5 bases removed from V and 8 bases from J, the gap between germline ends came to 15 bases. The CDR3 sequence is 13 residues long. Here the CDR3 reads CASSYGSPFGYTF. The DNA of the CDR3 is TGTGCCAGCAGTTACGGGAGCCCCTTCGGCTACACCTTC.